This note documents a single T cell receptor beta chain sequence. The data are from a study of blood T cell repertoires in COVID-19. Overall study context: From the United States, Italy and Spain came samples of acute and convalescent COVID-19. PBMCs, B-cell-depleted T cells, or T cells provided the cDNA or gDNA that made up the material.

V dropped 5 bases and J dropped 6; count of bases not matched to a gene: 5. Per the germline V gene, CDR1 is SGHNT and CDR2 is YENEEA. The CDR3 consists of 15 residues. Recovery among Cohort 3 donors was established by two negative PCRs, clearance, or symptom resolution. Authors' data handling: Reference gene primer amplification gave nucleated cell count estimates. TCRdb's table, derived via immunoSEQ multiplex PCR, lists solely in-frame clones and lacks some. V and J calls and clone size come straight from that table; D and trimming were deduced from the DNA. The table has 250,000 to 400,000 clones, around 90% seen once; the top ten hold 5% to 5.5%.

The sequenced sample consisted of PBMCs or T cells enriched from blood (not recorded which). The chain joins TRBV11-3 to TRBJ2-1; 12 bases agree with TRBD2. The TCR originated in a man in his 60s who had recovered from COVID-19. CDR3 sequence reads: CASSGGLAGSNEQFF. The CDR3 nucleotides read TGTGCCAGCAGCGGGGGACTAGCGGGTTCCAATGAGCAGTTCTTC.